This T cell receptor (beta chain) was sequenced in a study of T-cell memory formation after mild COVID-19. About the research overall: Each donor largely had its own TCR clusters.

The ends were cut back, 5 bases at V and 5 bases at J, with 10 bases in the middle. Germline CDR1 reads MRHNA; CDR2 reads SNTAGT. The CDR3 spans 13 residues. TCRdb independently ran MiXCR on the 5' RACE reads; one entry per CDR3 protein. The repertoire has hundreds of thousands of distinct CDR3 sequences, around 20% of them found once; the top ten carry around 20%. Sequences were obtained from PBMCs or a T cell subset sorted from them (not recorded which). The origin of this receptor is a man between 18 and 29 years old who had mild COVID-19 (a few samples of this study predate the infection). Cell type and time point are not known. J is TRBJ1-5 and V is TRBV6-4; D is undetermined. CDR3: CASSSQIDQPQHF. The CDR3 nucleotides are TGTGCCAGCAGTTCTCAGATTGATCAGCCCCAGCATTTT.